This TCR beta chain emerged from a study of graft-versus-host responses after intestinal transplantation. Note on this clone: Its antigen remains unidentified.

Germline V gives CDR1 SNHLY, CDR2 FYNNEI. V lost 0 bases and J lost 5, with 15 bases in between. The CDR3 contains 16 residues. Clones were sequenced by immunoSEQ multiplex PCR, and TCRdb holds only the in-frame ones, with some missing. This table has around 100,000 clones, approximately 93% appearing once. This specimen consisted of unstimulated CD8+ T cells sorted from spleen or lymph node cells, obtained before transplant. This chain joins TRBV2 and TRBJ2-3, with D perhaps TRBD2 (6 bases). The TCR sequence derives from a human donor who was the organ donor for an intestinal transplant. The CDR3 region has the DNA TGTGCCAGCAGTGAAGCAGGCACTAGCTGGAGAGATACGCAGTATTTT. The encoded protein is CASSEAGTSWRDTQYF.